This is a list of T cell receptor beta chains from one sample in a study of blood T cells in healthy people across ages. Using its own MiXCR run on the 5' RACE reads, TCRdb lists one record per CDR3 protein. This sample has hundreds of thousands of distinct CDR3 sequences, with approximately 52% found just once. Sequencing was carried out using blood. The receptor source for this set is a woman aged 80 or over in good health. Both conserved end residues are part of each CDR3. The D gene is left open where the match is weak. Clone sizes are given selectively: once, few, many, or a class where the clone is expanded.

>.|TRBV4-1|TRBJ2-3|.
TGCGCCAGCAGCCAAGCGCTTAGGCCAACCTTGCTCACAGATACGCAGTATTTT
CASSQALRPTLLTDTQYF
>.|TRBV15|TRBJ2-5|.
TGTGCCACCAGCAGAGACAGGGGCGGGGAGACCCAGTACTTC
CATSRDRGGETQYF
>.|TRBV27|TRBJ2-1|TRBD2
TGTGCCAGCAGCCGGGGGGACCCGGATGAGCAGTTCTTC
CASSRGDPDEQFF
>many|TRBV3-1|TRBJ2-1|.
TGTGCCAGCAGCCAAGGAGGACGGATGTACAATGAGCAGTTCTTC
CASSQGGRMYNEQFF
>many|TRBV28|TRBJ2-1|.
TGTGCCAGCAGTTGGAATGAGCAGTTCTTC
CASSWNEQFF
>.|TRBV2|TRBJ2-5|.
TGTGCCAGCAAACGGCCCCTTGGGAATGAGCAGTACTTC
CASKRPLGNEQYF
>once|TRBV2|TRBJ2-1|TRBD1
TGTGCCAGCGGTGGACAGGGTATATACAATGAGCAGTTCTTC
CASGGQGIYNEQFF
>.|TRBV29-1|TRBJ2-7|TRBD1
TGCAGCGTTGAATTGGGGGACAGGGAAACCTACGAGCAGTACTTC
CSVELGDRETYEQYF
>.|TRBV7-9|TRBJ2-7|TRBD1
TGTGCCAGCAGCTTGAGAGGAGGGGGATCAGGACAGGGCCACTACGAGCAGTACTTC
CASSLRGGGSGQGHYEQYF
>many|TRBV10-3|TRBJ1-5|.
TGTGCCTACAACGGGGGAGTCGAACAGCCTCAGCATTTT
CAYNGGVEQPQHF
>many|TRBV4-1|TRBJ1-2|.
TGCGCCAGCAGCCAAGTGGAAGTCCGTAACTATGGCTACACCTTC
CASSQVEVRNYGYTF
>.|TRBV25-1|TRBJ2-7|.
TGTGCCAGCAGTGAATATCGAGCAGGAGACCGGTTTGAGCAGTACTTC
CASSEYRAGDRFEQYF
>.|TRBV7-7|TRBJ2-5|.
TGTGCTAGCAGCCGGGGTCCGTGGGAGACCCAGTACTTC
CASSRGPWETQYF
>.|TRBV28|TRBJ2-5|.
TGTGCCAGCAGTCCCCTTTACCGGGCTCAAGAGACCCAGTACTTC
CASSPLYRAQETQYF
>many|TRBV29-1|TRBJ1-2|TRBD1
TGCAGCGCCACGGACAGGGGGGACTATGGCTACACCTTC
CSATDRGDYGYTF